This TCR beta chain was captured in a study of cytomegalovirus exposure and HLA in healthy donors. Study context: A data release that came early held roughly 90 million unique TCRs from HLA-typed donors. Findings and caveats of the study: Rarity held for most TCR sequences, but there were some public TCRs that occurred in many donors. A link between a missense DCLRE1C variant and TCR beta V- and J-gene trimming emerged from a later analysis. The likely origin of a cluster of highly shared sequence variants was a sequencing artifact.

In the PCR, 60 Vbeta and 13 Jbeta primers were used. Profiling relied on immunoSEQ multiplex PCR, and the TCRdb table lists in-frame clones only, not all of them. Of 80,000 to 100,000 clones in the sample, around 70% are singletons; the top ten hold 2% to 2.5%. A remark on this clone: Its antigen is unidentified.

Germline values: CDR1 LNHDA, CDR2 SQIVND (reference sequence). V gave up 4 bases and J gave up 0 bases, with 12 bases separating them. This CDR3 comprises 15 residues. V usage is TRBV19 and J usage is TRBJ1-1; the D is unclear. The source material was PBMCs. The TCR was taken from a man between 50 and 59 years old in good health and CMV-seronegative. The CDR3 DNA reads as TGTGCCAGTAGTACGGGATTGGACCTGAACACTGAAGCTTTCTTT. Its protein is CASSTGLDLNTEAFF.